These 21 T cell receptor beta chains share one sample of origin, sequenced in a study of cytomegalovirus exposure and HLA in healthy donors. Amplification used 60 Vbeta primers and 13 Jbeta primers. Repertoires were generated with immunoSEQ multiplex PCR, while TCRdb's copy carries only in-frame clones and drops some. Here the sample table reports about 200,000 clones. The sequencing sample was made of PBMCs. The receptor source for this set is a man aged 25 to 45 in good health and CMV-seronegative.

The chain couples TRBV5-6 to TRBJ1-1, with unresolved D. V was clipped by 4 bases and J by 4 bases, with 14 bases between them. Germline assignment: CDR1 SGHDT and CDR2 YYEEEE. The CDR3 contains 14 residues. CDR3 region: CASSPRLGATEAFF. Here the CDR3 DNA reads TGTGCCAGCAGCCCCCGACTTGGCGCCACTGAAGCTTTCTTT. The full variable domain, in which reference TRBV5-6 and TRBJ1-1 provide the parts outside the CDR3, is DAGVTQSPTHLIKTRGQQVTLRCSPKSGHDTVSWYQQALGQGPQFIFQYYEEEERQRGNFPDRFSGHQFPNYSSELNVNALLLGDSALYLCASSPRLGATEAFFGQGTRLTVV.

The rearrangement links TRBV27 to TRBJ1-4, with 7 positions matching TRBD1. Germline V gene lookup returns CDR1 MNHEY and CDR2 SMNVEV (reference sequence). Unmatched junction bases numbered 5, after V lost 9 bases and J lost 1 base. The CDR3 is 14 amino acids. The CDR3 bases are TGTGCCAGTTCGACAGGGAGAACTAATGAAAAACTGTTTTTT. Amino acids: CASSTGRTNEKLFF.

This chain joins TRBV28 and TRBJ2-1, with 11 bases that match TRBD2. Trimming took 8 bases from V and 6 from J; bases not matched to a gene: 0. Per the germline V gene, CDR1 is MDHEN and CDR2 is SYDVKM. The CDR3 runs 12 residues. The CDR3: CASGTSGNEQFF. CDR3 sequence (DNA): TGTGCCAGCGGGACTAGCGGCAATGAGCAGTTCTTC. The variable domain in full, with the rest retrieved from reference TRBV28 and TRBJ2-1, is DVKVTQSSRYLVKRTGEKVFLECVQDMDHENMFWYRQDPGLGLRLIYFSYDVKMKEKGDIPEGYSVSREKKERFSLILESASTNQTSMYLCASGTSGNEQFFGPGTRLTVL.

V and J are TRBV19 and TRBJ1-4, with 7 bases identical to TRBD1. This CDR3 is 14 amino acids long. Germline lookup yields CDR1 LNHDA and CDR2 SQIVND (reference sequence). Trimming removed 4 bases from V and 5 bases from J; junction bases left unmatched: 4. CDR3 protein: CASSKDRSNEKLFF. CDR3 sequence (DNA): TGTGCCAGTAGTAAGGACAGGTCGAATGAAAAACTGTTTTTT. Looking up the rest from reference TRBV19 and TRBJ1-4 gives the full variable domain: DGGITQSPKYLFRKEGQNVTLSCEQNLNHDAMYWYRQDPGQGLRLIYYSQIVNDFQKGDIAEGYSVSREKKESFPLTVTSAQKNPTAFYLCASSKDRSNEKLFFGSGTQLSVL.

V gene TRBV5-1 combines with J gene TRBJ1-2; 7 bases align to TRBD1. The germline gives CDR1 SGHRS, CDR2 YFSETQ. The ends lost 2 bases at V and 5 bases at J; junction bases unmatched: 12. The CDR3 covers 16 residues. CDR3 DNA: TGCGCCAGCAGCTTACTAAACAGGGGTTACTTTTATGGCTACACCTTC. Protein product: CASSLLNRGYFYGYTF.

J is TRBJ2-1 and V is TRBV5-4; 16 bases match TRBD2. The trim removed 0 bases at V and 9 bases at J, leaving 3 bases unmatched. Germline values: CDR1 SGHNT, CDR2 YYREEE (reference sequence). The CDR3 consists of 16 residues. The CDR3: CASSLAGTSGGVEQFF. In DNA, the CDR3 is TGTGCCAGCAGCTTGGCCGGGACTAGCGGGGGGGTTGAGCAGTTCTTC.

The J gene is TRBJ2-3, the V gene TRBV10-3; TRBD2 agrees at 9 bases. This CDR3 contains 18 residues. Germline-derived CDR1 and CDR2 are ENHRY and SYGVKD. With V trimmed by 5 bases and J by 2 bases, 14 bases remained unmatched. CDR3 sequence (DNA): TGTGCCATCAGTCGGACGGACTTAGCGGGGGCCGACACAGATACGCAGTATTTT. Translation: CAISRTDLAGADTDTQYF.

V and J are TRBV4-2 and TRBJ1-4; 10 nucleotides line up with TRBD1. CDR1 is LGHNA and CDR2 is YNFKEQ in the germline V gene. The V and J ends lost 0 bases and 7 bases, in that order; junction bases with no gene match: 14. The CDR3 is 19 residues long. CDR3 sequence (DNA): TGTGCCAGCAGCCAAGATCTTGGGACAGGGGTTCGATTGGGTGAAAAACTGTTTTTT. Translated: CASSQDLGTGVRLGEKLFF.

The chain employs TRBV6-6 and TRBJ2-7; 9 nucleotides line up with TRBD1. The ends lost 5 bases at V and 2 bases at J; junction bases unmatched: 4. CDR3 length: 14 amino acids. In germline, CDR1 is MNHNY, CDR2 SVGAGI (reference sequence). The CDR3, as DNA: TGTGCCAGCAGTCCCGGGACAGGGCCCTACGAGCAGTACTTC. Translating it yields CASSPGTGPYEQYF.

V usage is TRBV2 and J usage is TRBJ1-5; 8 nucleotides align to TRBD1. V trimming: 6 bases; J trimming: 3 bases; junction bases outside the gene matches: 7. This CDR3 is built from 15 residues. Per the germline V gene, CDR1 is SNHLY and CDR2 is FYNNEI. Here the CDR3 DNA reads TGTGCCAGCAGAGCACCAGGGGGCGTCAATCAGCCCCAGCATTTT. It translates to CASRAPGGVNQPQHF. The variable domain in full, with the rest retrieved from reference TRBV2 and TRBJ1-5, is EPEVTQTPSHQVTQMGQEVILRCVPISNHLYFYWYRQILGQKVEFLVSFYNNEISEKSEIFDDQFSVERPDGSNFTLKIRSTKLEDSAMYFCASRAPGGVNQPQHFGDGTRLSIL.

The chain uses TRBV9 and TRBJ2-7, with TRBD2 matching 8 bases. V trimming: 3 bases; J trimming: 2 bases; junction bases outside the gene matches: 7. Germline-derived CDR1 and CDR2 are SGDLS and YYNGEE. CDR3 length: 15 amino acids. This CDR3 reads CASSAGTREPYEQYF. The CDR3 nucleotides are TGTGCCAGCAGCGCCGGGACTAGAGAACCCTACGAGCAGTACTTC.

This chain links TRBV5-1 with TRBJ2-2; no firm D call. V was cut by 0 bases and J by 5 bases, with 8 bases left in between. This CDR3 is built from 14 residues. CDR1 and CDR2 from the germline V gene are SGHRS and YFSETQ. The CDR3 here is CASSLDIQTGELFF. Here the CDR3 DNA reads TGCGCCAGCAGCTTGGATATACAGACCGGGGAGCTGTTTTTT.

V is TRBV27 and J is TRBJ2-6, with 8 bases matching TRBD1. Trimming took 1 base from V and 0 from J; bases not matched to a gene: 5. The CDR3 totals 18 residues. From germline, CDR1 is MNHEY and CDR2 SMNVEV (reference sequence). Here the CDR3 reads CASSLYTGGISGANVLTF. Written as DNA, the CDR3 is TGTGCCAGCAGTTTATATACAGGGGGAATCTCTGGGGCCAACGTCCTGACTTTC.

The chain joins TRBV4-2 to TRBJ2-5; 9 bases are shared with TRBD2. The CDR3 has 18 amino acids. Unmatched junction bases numbered 14, after V lost 1 base and J lost 5 bases. Germline V gene data show CDR1 as LGHNA and CDR2 as YNFKEQ. The CDR3 DNA reads TGTGCCAGCAGCCAAGGAGGAAGCGGGGGGCTCCCTAGGGAGACCCAGTACTTC. Protein: CASSQGGSGGLPRETQYF.

The chain couples TRBV7-8 to TRBJ1-5, with D tentatively TRBD1 (5 bases). V was cut by 2 bases and J by 0 bases, with 11 bases left in between. The germline V gene encodes CDR1 SGHVS and CDR2 FQNEAQ. This CDR3 region has 16 residues. CDR3 in amino acids: CASSLKRTTSNQPQHF. In DNA form, the CDR3 reads TGTGCCAGCAGCTTAAAAAGGACAACTAGCAATCAGCCCCAGCATTTT.

The chain joins TRBV5-4 to TRBJ1-1, with TRBD1 matching 10 bases. Germline trimming cut 6 bases from V and 5 bases from J; bases unmatched to any gene: 7. CDR3 length: 14 residues. CDR1 and CDR2 from the germline V gene are SGHNT and YYREEE (reference sequence). The chain's CDR3 is CASTSGTGETEAFF. The DNA of the CDR3 is TGTGCCAGCACTTCCGGGACAGGGGAAACTGAAGCTTTCTTT. The whole variable domain, remainder taken from reference TRBV5-4 and TRBJ1-1, is ETGVTQSPTHLIKTRGQQVTLRCSSQSGHNTVSWYQQALGQGPQFIFQYYREEENGRGNFPPRFSGLQFPNYSSELNVNALELDDSALYLCASTSGTGETEAFFGQGTRLTVV.

This chain connects TRBV4-1 to TRBJ2-1, with 8 bases aligning to TRBD1. The CDR3 has 16 residues. V lost 1 base, J lost 6 bases, and 8 bases stayed unmatched. Germline CDR1 MGHRA, CDR2 YSYEKL. The CDR3 reads CASSQGVDRALNEQFF. CDR3 bases: TGCGCCAGCAGCCAAGGGGTGGACAGGGCCCTCAATGAGCAGTTCTTC.

The chain combines TRBV30 with TRBJ1-5; TRBD1 aligns across 7 bases. V was pared by 0 bases and J by 2 bases, with 7 bases of the junction left unmatched. Germline values: CDR1 GTSNPN, CDR2 SVGIG (reference sequence). The CDR3 has 16 amino acids. CDR3 nucleotides: TGTGCCTGGAGTGTCCCAGGGGGACTCGGCAATCAGCCCCAGCATTTT. This sequence encodes CAWSVPGGLGNQPQHF.

This chain joins TRBV9 and TRBJ2-5, with 13 bases fitting TRBD2. This CDR3 is built from 17 residues. CDR1 and CDR2 from the germline V gene are SGDLS and YYNGEE. The V segment lost 0 bases and the J segment 1 base; nucleotides outside the gene matches: 3. CDR3 region: CASSVGRTSGSQETQYF. Written as DNA, the CDR3 is TGTGCCAGCAGCGTAGGAAGGACTAGCGGGAGCCAAGAGACCCAGTACTTC.

This chain connects TRBV9 to TRBJ2-7; TRBD1 matches 8 bases. The junction had 3 bases not matched to a gene; V was cut back by 0 bases and J by 4 bases. The CDR3 consists of 14 residues. Per the germline V gene, CDR1 is SGDLS and CDR2 is YYNGEE. The CDR3: CASSVGTGPYEQYF. The CDR3 DNA is TGTGCCAGCAGCGTAGGGACAGGGCCTTACGAGCAGTACTTC.

The CDR3 DNA follows: TGTGCCAGCAGCCCGACAGGGGGTCCCTACGAGCAGTACTTC. Protein: CASSPTGGPYEQYF. This rearrangement joins TRBV5-6 to TRBJ2-5; 9 bases match TRBD1. The tail of the sequence fits TRBJ2-7 better, so the J call may be wrong. This CDR3 spans 14 amino acids. Looked up from germline, CDR1 is SGHDT and CDR2 is YYEEEE.